A single sample is the source of the 27 T cell receptor beta chains below, sequenced in a study of Graves' ophthalmopathy and Graves' hyperthyroidism. RNA transcripts yielded amplified TCR beta CDR3 regions. The workflow started with a first-round RT-PCR run with HTBI primers and then moved on to a second-round multiplex PCR. A single record per CDR3 protein comes from TCRdb applying MiXCR to the multiplex PCR reads. The sample has 680,000 or so distinct CDR3 sequences; 22% are singletons. Material for sequencing was peripheral blood. Every receptor here comes from a woman younger than 30 with stable Graves' hyperthyroidism. Some clones in this sample may be carry-over from other donors' samples.

The genes are TRBV6-1 and TRBJ2-7; a possible D gene is TRBD1 (9 bases). CDR1 MNHNS and CDR2 SASEGT come from the germline V gene. Trimming took 7 bases from V and 2 from J, leaving 24 bases between them. CDR3 length: 17 amino acids. CDR3 nucleotide sequence: TGTGCCAGCACCCGGGGGGGAACCGGGACAGGGACCTACGAGCAGTACTTC. This codes for CASTRGGTGTGTYEQYF.

The chain combines TRBV29-1 with TRBJ1-2; D is undetermined. The CDR3 is 15 amino acids. V lost 0 bases and J 0 bases, leaving 11 bases between the germline ends. Looked up from germline, CDR1 is SQVTM and CDR2 is ANQGSEA. Written as DNA, the CDR3 is TGCAGCGTTGAAGATGTTAACAGACCTAACTATGGCTACACCTTC. It translates to CSVEDVNRPNYGYTF.

This clonotype was counted between two and nine times. V usage is TRBV7-3 and J usage is TRBJ2-5, with D tentatively TRBD1 (6 bases). The V end was cut by 0 bases, the J end by 0 bases, with 14 bases between. The CDR3 length is 17 residues. Looked up from germline, CDR1 is SGHTA and CDR2 is FQGTGA. CDR3 sequence reads: CASSLTPAGEYQETQYF. CDR3 bases: TGTGCCAGCAGCTTAACCCCCGCAGGGGAGTACCAAGAGACCCAGTACTTC.

The J gene is TRBJ2-7, the V gene TRBV6-1; D call uncertain. This CDR3 spans 11 amino acids. Germline CDR1 is MNHNS and CDR2 is SASEGT. As DNA, the CDR3 is TGTGGGAGACGAAGCTCCTACGAGCAGTACTTC. Translation: CGRRSSYEQYF.

This clonotype was seen many times. The V and J genes are TRBV28 and TRBJ1-6; TRBD1 matches at 7 bases. Germline trimming cut 6 bases from V and 7 bases from J; bases unmatched to any gene: 15. The CDR3 totals 17 residues. Germline loops: CDR1 MDHEN, CDR2 SYDVKM. The CDR3 protein is CASRQGIRRLLNSPLHF. In DNA, the CDR3 is TGTGCCAGCAGACAGGGGATACGTCGCCTATTGAATTCACCCCTCCACTTT.

This clonotype came up many times. This rearrangement joins TRBV6-5 to TRBJ1-2; D call uncertain. V lost 8 bases and J 4 bases, leaving 14 bases between the germline ends. Germline CDR1 reads MNHEY; CDR2 reads SVGAGI. The CDR3 extends over 13 amino acids. The CDR3 loop reads CASYVESSYGYTF. In nucleotides, the CDR3 is TGTGCCAGCTACGTCGAGAGCTCCTATGGCTACACCTTC.

A remark on this clonotype: The CDR3 does not close with the conserved phenylalanine or tryptophan, likely indicating a read error. CDR3 sequence (DNA): TGTGCCAGCAGCCCGACCGGGACAGGCTACTATGGCTACACCTAC. Its protein is CASSPTGTGYYGYTY. The chain carries TRBV27 and TRBJ1-2, with TRBD1 matching over 8 bases. The CDR3 length is 15 residues. In germline, CDR1 is MNHEY, CDR2 SMNVEV (reference sequence). Losses at the gene ends were 6 bases for V and 3 bases for J; bases not matched to a gene: 9.

This clonotype was seen repeatedly, ten times or more. V is TRBV20-1 and J is TRBJ1-5; 9 nucleotides match TRBD1. CDR3 size: 13 residues. Germline V lookup: CDR1 DFQATT, CDR2 SNEGSKA (reference sequence). V gave up 6 bases and J gave up 4 bases; unmatched junction bases: 4. In DNA, the CDR3 is TGCAGTGCCCCGGGACAGGGAAATCAGCCCCAGCATTTT. This codes for CSAPGQGNQPQHF.

This clonotype was detected many times. The chain uses TRBV7-9 and TRBJ1-1, with D uncertain. The ends were cut back, 6 bases at V and 4 bases at J, with 12 bases in the middle. Germline V gene data show CDR1 as SEHNR and CDR2 as FQNEAQ (reference sequence). This CDR3 contains 13 residues. CDR3 bases: TGTGCCAGCAGGCGCTATGAGGGCACTGAAGCTTTCTTT. Translated: CASRRYEGTEAFF.

This clonotype was seen more than once but under ten times. V and J are TRBV5-1 and TRBJ2-2; 7 bases fit TRBD1. This CDR3 has 16 residues. The germline CDR1 and CDR2 sequences are SGHRS and YFSETQ. The V segment lost 3 bases and the J segment 1 base; nucleotides outside the gene matches: 6. As DNA, the CDR3 is TGCGCCAGCAGCTCACCGGGACAGCTGAACACCGGGGAGCTGTTTTTT. Protein: CASSSPGQLNTGELFF.

This clonotype was seen many times. The rearrangement links TRBV20-1 to TRBJ2-7; 16 positions agree with TRBD2. The V gene's germline CDR1 is DFQATT and CDR2 SNEGSKA (reference sequence). V lost 5 bases and J lost 2; bases outside the gene matches: 6. The CDR3 loop spans 16 amino acids. The CDR3 DNA is TGCAGTGCTTCCGGGACTAGCGGGAGGGCGCCCTACGAGCAGTACTTC. Encoded protein: CSASGTSGRAPYEQYF.

The chain links TRBV20-1 to TRBJ1-2; D is ambiguous. The germline V gene has CDR1 DFQATT and CDR2 SNEGSKA (reference sequence). The ends were cut back, 0 bases at V and 0 bases at J, with 11 bases in the middle. The CDR3 covers 15 residues. The CDR3 DNA is TGCAGTGCTAGAGATCTGTCGGGCGCTAACTATGGCTACACCTTC. As protein: CSARDLSGANYGYTF.

The rearrangement uses TRBV7-9 and TRBJ2-7; 8 positions match TRBD1. The CDR3 is 15 amino acids. Germline V gene sequence: CDR1 SEHNR, CDR2 FQNEAQ (reference sequence). The ends lost 5 bases at V and 0 bases at J; junction bases unmatched: 6. The CDR3 here is CASSVRQGTSYEQYF. The CDR3 DNA reads TGTGCCAGCAGCGTCCGACAGGGGACCTCCTACGAGCAGTACTTC.

In the case of this clonotype: One junction end does not reproduce the germline sequence, and a read error may be involved. This chain connects TRBV12-3 or TRBV12-4 to TRBJ2-5, with TRBD1 matching 11 bases. This CDR3 region has 16 residues. CDR3 DNA: TGTGCCAGGAGTTTGGAGGGGACAGGGGGTTTGGAGACCCAGTACTTC. Amino acid sequence: CARSLEGTGGLETQYF.

This clonotype was observed many times. As DNA, the CDR3 is TGTGCCAGCAGATCAGGGTTCCCAGCCGGAAACACCATATATTTT. Encoded protein: CASRSGFPAGNTIYF. The chain joins TRBV28 to TRBJ1-3; a possible D gene is TRBD1 (5 bases). This CDR3 has 15 amino acids. V shed 6 bases and J shed 4 bases, with 16 bases lying between them. Germline CDR1 reads MDHEN; CDR2 reads SYDVKM. Complete variable domain (other parts from reference TRBV28 and TRBJ1-3): DVKVTQSSRYLVKRTGEKVFLECVQDMDHENMFWYRQDPGLGLRLIYFSYDVKMKEKGDIPEGYSVSREKKERFSLILESASTNQTSMYLCASRSGFPAGNTIYFGEGSWLTVV.

This clonotype was seen a few times. This chain joins TRBV11-2 and TRBJ1-2, with TRBD1 matching over 8 bases. CDR1 and CDR2 (germline): SGHAT, FQNNGV. The trim removed 5 bases at V and 0 bases at J, leaving 8 bases unmatched. The CDR3 runs to 16 residues. Here the CDR3 reads CASSPGQAPTNYGYTF. In nucleotides, the CDR3 is TGTGCCAGCAGCCCGGGACAGGCGCCAACTAACTATGGCTACACCTTC. The whole variable domain, remainder taken from reference TRBV11-2 and TRBJ1-2, is EAGVAQSPRYKIIEKRQSVAFWCNPISGHATLYWYQQILGQGPKLLIQFQNNGVVDDSQLPKDRFSAERLKGVDSTLKIQPAKLEDSAVYLCASSPGQAPTNYGYTFGSGTRLTVV.

The table lists this clonotype with many counts. The chain carries TRBV20-1 and TRBJ2-7, with 7 bases identical to TRBD2. J gave up 5 bases and V 2 bases, and 6 bases lay outside the gene matches. Germline lookup yields CDR1 DFQATT and CDR2 SNEGSKA (reference sequence). There are 13 residues in the CDR3. CDR3 sequence (DNA): TGCAGTGCTAGATGGGGGGGGATCGACGAGCAGTACTTC. This gives the protein CSARWGGIDEQYF.

This clonotype was found many times. The chain recombines TRBV6-1 with TRBJ1-6; 9 bases map to TRBD1. The CDR3 is made up of 17 amino acids. V lost 5 bases and J lost 7; bases outside the gene matches: 12. Germline lookup yields CDR1 MNHNS and CDR2 SASEGT. In DNA, the CDR3 is TGTGCCAGCAGTCCTACGGGACAGGGCAGAGTAAATTCACCCCTCCACTTT. Its translation: CASSPTGQGRVNSPLHF.

This clonotype was counted once. This chain uses TRBV7-2 with TRBJ2-7; 11 nucleotides line up with TRBD2. CDR3 length: 14 amino acids. Unmatched junction bases numbered 5, after V lost 5 bases and J lost 5 bases. From germline, CDR1 is SGHTA and CDR2 FQGNSA. The DNA for the CDR3 is TGTGCCAGCAGCATACTAGCGGGAGCTGACGAGCAGTACTTC. Residues: CASSILAGADEQYF.

V and J are TRBV28 and TRBJ1-5, with TRBD1 identical over 9 bases. Germline-derived CDR1 and CDR2 are MDHEN and SYDVKM. The CDR3 has 14 amino acids. Losses at the gene ends were 4 bases for V and 7 bases for J; bases not matched to a gene: 5. CDR3 DNA: TGTGCCAGCAGTTGGGACAGGGAGAGCCAGCCCCAGCATTTT. Translated: CASSWDRESQPQHF.

This clonotype was seen a few times. The chain uses TRBV11-2 and TRBJ2-1; D call uncertain. The ends were cut back, 5 bases at V and 8 bases at J, with 10 bases in the middle. The CDR3 has 12 amino acids. Per germline, CDR1 SGHAT and CDR2 FQNNGV. The CDR3, as DNA: TGTGCCAGCAGCCCTAGGGTCTATGAGCAGTTCTTC. Its translation is CASSPRVYEQFF.

This clonotype was counted at least ten times. This chain links TRBV24-1 with TRBJ1-6, with 7 bases lining up with TRBD1. The V gene end was trimmed by 3 bases and the J gene end by 9 bases; junction bases not matched to a gene: 10. CDR3 length: 16 residues. Germline V gene lookup returns CDR1 KGHDR and CDR2 SFDVKD. DNA of the CDR3: TGTGCCACCAGTGATCTGAGAGGGGGCGGCGGTTCACCCCTCCACTTT. Encoded protein: CATSDLRGGGGSPLHF.

Turning to this clonotype: At one of its ends the junction is not consistent with the germline gene, which may arise from a read error. CDR3 in DNA: TGCGCCAGCAGCCAAGATGGGATGGTTCTTAACACTGAAGCTTTCTTT. Residues: CASSQDGMVLNTEAFF. This chain uses TRBV3-1 with TRBJ1-1, with D unclear. The germline V gene has CDR1 LGHDT and CDR2 YNNKEL (reference sequence). The CDR3 sequence is 16 residues long.

This clonotype came up a few times. The chain carries TRBV18 and TRBJ2-5; D is perhaps TRBD1 (6 bases). V was pared by 0 bases and J by 5 bases, with 10 bases between. The CDR3 covers 14 residues. Germline loops: CDR1 KGHSH, CDR2 LQKENI. The CDR3 nucleotides are TGTGCCAGCTCACCACCGAACAGGGAGGAGACCCAGTACTTC. This translates into CASSPPNREETQYF.

The chain combines TRBV6-2 or TRBV6-3 with TRBJ1-5; the match to TRBD1 covers 7 bases. The germline V gene encodes CDR1 MNHEY and CDR2 SVGEGT. There are 14 residues in the CDR3. The junction had 5 bases not matched to a gene; V was cut back by 2 bases and J by 7 bases. This CDR3 reads CASSYGQEGQPQHF. In DNA, the CDR3 is TGTGCCAGCAGTTACGGACAGGAAGGGCAGCCCCAGCATTTT.

This clonotype was picked up many times. CDR3 loop: CASNSRNTEAFF. CDR3 DNA sequence: TGTGCCAGCAATAGTCGGAACACTGAAGCTTTCTTT. The chain carries TRBV28 and TRBJ1-1; D remains ambiguous. Trimming left V 7 bases short and J 1 base short, with 7 bases between. The length of the CDR3 is 12 residues. The germline V gene encodes CDR1 MDHEN and CDR2 SYDVKM.

This clonotype was detected ten times or more. This chain links TRBV12-3 or TRBV12-4 with TRBJ1-2, with a tentative D call TRBD1 (5 bases). The CDR3 length is 13 residues. V was pared by 7 bases and J by 8 bases, with 17 bases between. The CDR3 coding sequence is TGTGCCAGCATCAACCCGGGGGAACGGGGCTACACCTTC. Its protein product is CASINPGERGYTF.